These T cell receptor beta chains were read from a single sample in a study of T cells in Graves' hyperthyroidism and ophthalmopathy. TCRdb reprocessed the multiplex PCR reads via MiXCR and lists one record per CDR3 protein. The repertoire consists of roughly 570,000 distinct CDR3 sequences, with about 45% occurring once and the leading ten covering around 8%. The sample taken for sequencing was peripheral blood or thyroid tissue (not recorded which). The receptor set was obtained from a young woman with Graves' hyperthyroidism. Each CDR3 is given with its conserved first and last residue. The D gene is left open where the match is weak. Clone size is not always given. Where it is, it says once, few, many or a class for expanded clones.

CDR3 protein,CDR3 DNA,D gene,J gene,clone size,V gene
CASSSSYADSREQYF,TGTGCCAGTAGTTCCTCCTACGCGGACAGTCGCGAGCAGTACTTC,.,TRBJ2-7,many,TRBV19
CATSGKMGLAVGNEQFF,TGTGCCACCAGTGGGAAAATGGGACTAGCGGTTGGCAATGAGCAGTTCTTC,TRBD2,TRBJ2-1,.,TRBV24-1
CASSPLSPAHPVTEAFF,TGTGCCAGCAGCCCACTCTCCCCCGCACACCCAGTCACTGAAGCTTTCTTT,.,TRBJ1-1,many,TRBV7-2
CAISVRGETQYF,TGTGCCATCAGTGTCCGCGGGGAGACCCAGTACTTC,.,TRBJ2-5,.,TRBV10-3
CASSVSGRSTDTQYF,TGTGCCAGCAGTGTTAGCGGGAGAAGCACAGATACGCAGTATTTT,TRBD2,TRBJ2-3,many,TRBV25-1
CASSFRDRRVSPLHF,TGTGCCAGCAGTTTTCGGGACAGGCGAGTTTCACCCCTCCACTTT,TRBD1,TRBJ1-6,many,TRBV12-3/TRBV12-4
CASSPGQALYEQYF,TGTGCCAGCAGCCCGGGGCAGGCCCTCTACGAGCAGTACTTC,.,TRBJ2-7,.,TRBV5-5
CSVDRAVYEQYF,TGCAGCGTGGACAGGGCGGTTTACGAGCAGTACTTC,TRBD1,TRBJ2-7,.,TRBV29-1
CASSLPTGSGAHEQYF,TGTGCCAGCAGCTTACCGACAGGGTCGGGAGCTCACGAGCAGTACTTC,.,TRBJ2-7,.,TRBV7-9
CASSLLRTVNEKLFF,TGTGCCAGCAGTTTACTTAGGACAGTTAATGAAAAACTGTTTTTT,.,TRBJ1-4,many,TRBV7-8
CASTEGGTGEVYEQYF,TGTGCCAGCACCGAAGGTGGGACAGGGGAGGTTTACGAGCAGTACTTC,TRBD1,TRBJ2-7,.,TRBV6-1
CSASDRGNTGNTIYF,TGCAGTGCCTCAGACAGGGGGAACACTGGAAACACCATATATTTT,TRBD1,TRBJ1-3,.,TRBV20-1
CASSVVTGYEQYF,TGTGCCAGCAGCGTAGTAACAGGCTACGAGCAGTACTTC,.,TRBJ2-7,.,TRBV7-2
CASSQGGTSGSYEQYF,TGCGCCAGCAGCCAAGGGGGGACTAGCGGGAGCTACGAGCAGTACTTC,TRBD2,TRBJ2-7,.,TRBV4-3
CASMGLAGYEQYF,TGTGCCAGCATGGGCCTAGCGGGATACGAGCAGTACTTC,TRBD2,TRBJ2-7,many,TRBV2
CASSLGGPTYAEAFF,TGTGCCAGCAGCTTGGGGGGTCCCACGTACGCTGAAGCTTTCTTT,.,TRBJ1-1,many,TRBV7-9
CASSLIQGLQETQYF,TGTGCCAGCAGCTTGATTCAGGGACTCCAAGAGACCCAGTACTTC,.,TRBJ2-5,.,TRBV14
CASSHPTRGEQYF,TGTGCCAGCAGCCATCCTACCCGAGGCGAGCAGTACTTC,.,TRBJ2-7,many,TRBV4-2
CSVDLREGLEEPYEQYF,TGCAGCGTTGATCTGCGGGAGGGCCTAGAAGAGCCCTACGAGCAGTACTTC,TRBD2,TRBJ2-7,many,TRBV29-1